This T cell receptor (beta chain) stems from a study of TIL therapy for anti-PD-1-resistant metastatic lung cancer. On the study more broadly: Several tumors were EGFR-mutant and two were ALK-rearranged. By whole-exome sequencing, median non-synonymous tumor mutation burden was over 1.2 mutations per megabase.

This clone was picked up a small number of times. Time point given: pre-treatment sample, taken before nivolumab and TIL therapy. This CDR3 has 16 amino acids. CDR1 and CDR2 (germline): MDHEN, SYDVKM. The germline V and J ends were trimmed by 2 bases and 7 bases, with 18 bases remaining between them. This was the immunoSEQ v3 assay. Generated by immunoSEQ multiplex PCR, the TCRdb table keeps only in-frame clones and is missing some. Of tens of thousands of clones listed, about 73% are singletons. This TCR was recovered from a person between 25 and 79 years old with non-small cell lung cancer. The chain is built from TRBV28 and TRBJ1-5, with a possible D match to TRBD1 (6 bases). Source: blood, taken at baseline. DNA for the CDR3: TGTGCCAGCAGTTTAGGGGGGGCCACTAGCCAACAGCCCCAGCATTTT. It yields the protein CASSLGGATSQQPQHF.